The 21 T cell receptor beta chains listed next were all sequenced from one sample in a study of PD-1 blockade in classical Hodgkin lymphoma (dated by TCRdb to 2019 to 2021). In the paper's terms, the time point label means: cycle 4 day 1 (C4D1), after around six weeks of nivolumab. Every trial patient had relapsed following autologous stem cell transplantation, and prior brentuximab vedotin exposure was what differed among cohorts A, B and C. Libraries were built with the immunoSEQ multiplex PCR assay. Entries here come from immuneACCESS through TCRdb and include only in-frame sequences with V and J called. Some clones fail to appear in such tables; in the studies checked, an unresolved V gene covers under half of the shortfall, and the cause of the remainder is unknown. Counted in this sample were about 94,000 clones; about 93% of them appeared once. The ten largest clonotypes hold approximately 2% of the sample.

This material consisted of peripheral blood mononuclear cells (PBMCs), taken before the fourth cycle of nivolumab. These receptors all stem from a human donor with classical Hodgkin lymphoma.

A note on this clone: Additional DNA sequences in this sample encode the identical CDR3. CDR3 sequence: CASSFVRRSTEAFF. The CDR3 DNA sequence: TGTGCCAGCAGCTTTGTGCGCCGGAGCACTGAAGCTTTCTTT. The chain is built from TRBV5-6 and TRBJ1-1, with no clear D. Per germline, CDR1 SGHDT and CDR2 YYEEEE. The CDR3 sequence is 14 residues long. Trimming stripped 2 bases from V and 4 bases from J, with 12 bases between.

The chain joins TRBV7-2 to TRBJ1-2; 8 bases match TRBD1. From germline, CDR1 is SGHTA and CDR2 FQGNSA. The junction had 8 bases not matched to a gene; V was cut back by 5 bases and J by 6 bases. The CDR3 loop spans 14 amino acids. In nucleotides, the CDR3 is TGTGCCAGCAGCCCCGGGGGGACAGGTCATGGCTACACCTTC. Translated: CASSPGGTGHGYTF.

This clone occurred a few times. The chain uses TRBV6-6 and TRBJ1-2; D is possibly TRBD1 (5 bases). This CDR3 comprises 12 residues. The germline V and J ends were trimmed by 5 bases and 7 bases, with 11 bases remaining between them. Germline V lookup: CDR1 MNHNY, CDR2 SVGAGI (reference sequence). CDR3 nucleotide sequence: TGTGCCAGCAGTGAGGGGATGGGTGGCTACACCTTC. This gives the protein CASSEGMGGYTF.

The chain joins TRBV28 to TRBJ2-3; D call uncertain. Trimming took 3 bases from V and 8 from J, leaving 9 bases between them. Germline CDR1 is MDHEN and CDR2 is SYDVKM. This CDR3 has 12 residues. CDR3 amino acids: CASSFEAPTQYF. Written as DNA, the CDR3 is TGTGCCAGCAGTTTTGAAGCGCCTACGCAGTATTTT. Looking up the rest from reference TRBV28 and TRBJ2-3 gives the full variable domain: DVKVTQSSRYLVKRTGEKVFLECVQDMDHENMFWYRQDPGLGLRLIYFSYDVKMKEKGDIPEGYSVSREKKERFSLILESASTNQTSMYLCASSFEAPTQYFGPGTRLTVL.

This chain connects TRBV28 to TRBJ2-3, with 9 bases aligning to TRBD2. Germline loops: CDR1 MDHEN, CDR2 SYDVKM. The CDR3 consists of 15 residues. V shed 5 bases, J shed 1 base, and the junction held 4 bases outside the gene matches. In nucleotides, the CDR3 is TGTGCCAGCAGTCCGTTAGCGGGAGGCACAGATACGCAGTATTTT. Translating gives CASSPLAGGTDTQYF.

The rearrangement uses TRBV9 and TRBJ2-1; D is tentatively TRBD1 or TRBD2 (5 bases each). Per germline, CDR1 SGDLS and CDR2 YYNGEE. The CDR3 contains 15 residues. Trimming stripped 2 bases from V and 9 bases from J, with 18 bases between. The CDR3 protein is CASSVTRGLPGEQFF. The CDR3 DNA sequence: TGTGCCAGCAGCGTTACTAGGGGCTTACCGGGTGAGCAGTTCTTC. The full variable domain, completed using reference TRBV9 and TRBJ2-1, is DSGVTQTPKHLITATGQRVTLRCSPRSGDLSVYWYQQSLDQGLQFLIQYYNGEERAKGNILERFSAQQFPDLHSELNLSSLELGDSALYFCASSVTRGLPGEQFFGPGTRLTVL.

V usage is TRBV6-5 and J usage is TRBJ2-5; D is uncertain. The germline V gene encodes CDR1 MNHEY and CDR2 SVGAGI. V was pared by 2 bases and J by 3 bases, with 13 bases between. CDR3 size: 15 residues. The CDR3 nucleotides are TGTGCCAGCAGTTACAGGTCCCAGCGCAAAGAGACCCAGTACTTC. Amino acid sequence: CASSYRSQRKETQYF.

J is TRBJ2-3 and V is TRBV27; no clear D gene. This CDR3 has 11 residues. Between the trimmed V and J ends, which lost 7 bases and 5 bases, there was a span of 7 bases. Germline CDR1 reads MNHEY; CDR2 reads SMNVEV (reference sequence). The CDR3 is CASKGLDTQYF. CDR3 nucleotides: TGTGCCAGCAAAGGGTTAGATACGCAGTATTTT.

The chain links TRBV2 to TRBJ1-1; the match to TRBD1 covers 8 bases. Trimming took 6 bases from V and 4 from J; bases not matched to a gene: 13. The CDR3 loop spans 16 amino acids. In germline, CDR1 is SNHLY, CDR2 FYNNEI. The CDR3 region is CASSRPSTGVATEAFF. CDR3 nucleotide sequence: TGTGCCAGCAGCCGACCCTCGACAGGGGTTGCCACTGAAGCTTTCTTT.

This chain joins TRBV6-5 and TRBJ2-7; D is uncertain. The ends were cut back, 6 bases at V and 0 bases at J, with 12 bases in the middle. The germline V gene encodes CDR1 MNHEY and CDR2 SVGAGI. The CDR3 is made up of 14 amino acids. As DNA, the CDR3 is TGTGCCAGCAGCATCAAACAGAGCTCCTACGAGCAGTACTTC. Its translation: CASSIKQSSYEQYF.

The chain links TRBV28 to TRBJ2-2, with 9 nucleotides matching TRBD1. The junction had 7 bases not matched to a gene; V was cut back by 6 bases and J by 5 bases. The CDR3 consists of 15 residues. Germline V gene lookup returns CDR1 MDHEN and CDR2 SYDVKM. CDR3 loop: CASSRTGGATGELFF. Here the CDR3 DNA reads TGTGCCAGCAGCCGAACAGGGGGCGCGACCGGGGAGCTGTTTTTT.

V gene TRBV5-1 combines with J gene TRBJ2-1, with TRBD2 matching 10 bases. The trim removed 0 bases at V and 4 bases at J, leaving 7 bases unmatched. The CDR3 has 17 amino acids. The germline gives CDR1 SGHRS, CDR2 YFSETQ. The CDR3 sequence is CASSLEVSGRSYNEQFF. The CDR3 bases are TGCGCCAGCAGCTTGGAGGTTAGCGGGAGGTCATACAATGAGCAGTTCTTC.

The chain combines TRBV18 with TRBJ1-3; possible D gene TRBD1, 6 bases. V was clipped by 3 bases and J by 0 bases, with 15 bases between them. The CDR3 consists of 17 residues. Germline V gives CDR1 KGHSH, CDR2 LQKENI. The CDR3 sequence: CASSPLTRGLSGNTIYF. DNA of the CDR3: TGTGCCAGCTCACCCCTAACCAGGGGCCTCTCTGGAAACACCATATATTTT.

The CDR3 sequence is CASYRSYEQYF. The CDR3 nucleotides read TGTGCCAGCTACAGGTCTTACGAGCAGTACTTC. The chain employs TRBV6-1 and TRBJ2-7, with D possibly matching TRBD1 (5 bases). Germline-derived CDR1 and CDR2 are MNHNS and SASEGT. The ends were cut back, 8 bases at V and 4 bases at J, with 9 bases in the middle. The CDR3 has 11 residues.

The chain employs TRBV7-2 and TRBJ1-2; 8 nucleotides agree with TRBD1. Germline assignment: CDR1 SGHTA and CDR2 FQGNSA. V lost 5 bases to trimming and J lost 4 bases; unmatched junction nucleotides: 6. This CDR3 spans 14 amino acids. The CDR3 coding sequence is TGTGCCAGCAGCGGCAGACAGGGGCCCTATGGCTACACCTTC. Its protein product is CASSGRQGPYGYTF.

This clone was seen just once. This chain connects TRBV30 to TRBJ2-3, with 7 bases identical to TRBD2. The germline gives CDR1 GTSNPN, CDR2 SVGIG (reference sequence). This CDR3 comprises 13 residues. The CDR3 DNA reads as TGTGCTGGGACTACCGCAGGGAGGGGTACGCAGTATTTT. Amino acids: CAGTTAGRGTQYF.

The V and J genes are TRBV15 and TRBJ1-6; maybe TRBD1 (5 bases). The germline V and J ends were trimmed by 0 bases and 15 bases, with 9 bases remaining between them. The CDR3 consists of 12 residues. Per the germline V gene, CDR1 is LNHNV and CDR2 is YYDKDF (reference sequence). DNA of the CDR3: TGTGCCACCAGCAGAGATCAGGGCCACCTCCACTTT. Its translation is CATSRDQGHLHF.

This chain joins TRBV4-1 and TRBJ2-5; no clear D. Germline V gene sequence: CDR1 MGHRA, CDR2 YSYEKL. V was trimmed by 3 bases and J by 5 bases, leaving 16 bases between them. This CDR3 comprises 15 residues. The CDR3 is CASSQLTVGSETQYF. The CDR3 coding sequence is TGCGCCAGCAGCCAGCTCACGGTTGGGTCTGAGACCCAGTACTTC.

The chain's CDR3 is CASSARGTALSEQYF. CDR3 nucleotides: TGTGCCAGCAGCGCAAGAGGGACAGCCCTCTCCGAGCAGTACTTC. The rearrangement uses TRBV9 and TRBJ2-5; 7 bases are shared with TRBD1. With the DNA end fitting TRBJ2-7 better, the J assignment may be wrong. The CDR3 consists of 15 residues. Germline V gene lookup returns CDR1 SGDLS and CDR2 YYNGEE.

This clone has only one observation. The chain employs TRBV4-1 and TRBJ2-7, with D uncertain. Germline V gene sequence: CDR1 MGHRA, CDR2 YSYEKL. Trimming removed 1 base at V and 5 bases at J, with 9 bases between. This CDR3 contains 13 residues. CDR3 DNA sequence: TGCGCCAGCAGCCAAGTCGTGGTTGACGAGCAGTACTTC. It codes for CASSQVVVDEQYF.

The chain couples TRBV7-9 to TRBJ2-6; D gene ambiguous. Trimming stripped 3 bases from V and 0 bases from J, with 15 bases between. This CDR3 contains 18 residues. Looked up from germline, CDR1 is SEHNR and CDR2 is FQNEAQ (reference sequence). DNA of the CDR3: TGTGCCAGCAGCTTCGATTTCCAGTTCAACTCTGGGGCCAACGTCCTGACTTTC. This sequence encodes CASSFDFQFNSGANVLTF.